One sample yielded the 5 T cell receptor beta chains listed below, sequenced in a study of CD8 T cells in Susac syndrome (dated by TCRdb to between 2018 and 2021). Libraries were constructed by the immunoSEQ multiplex PCR assay. RNA was extracted using the RNeasy kit, and about 0.5 to 1 microgram was reverse transcribed with random hexamers. TCRdb itself trimmed the public reads at Q25 with fastp, ran MiXCR and retained productive beta chains. Entries are consolidated by CDR3 protein sequence, retaining the most common genes and DNA. In this sample the table shows approximately 120,000 distinct CDR3 sequences, about 95% of which occur a single time. Together, the top ten hold just over 0.095% of the sample. Sequenced input: CD4+ T cells from PBMCs. All receptors derive from a human donor in good health.

The CDR3 sequence is CASSWGLSTDTQYF. The CDR3 nucleotides are TGTGCCAGTAGTTGGGGACTAAGCACAGATACGCAGTATTTT. The V gene is TRBV19, the J gene TRBJ2-3, with 7 bases fitting TRBD2. Trimming cost V 5 bases and J 0 bases; bases outside gene matches: 2. The germline gives CDR1 LNHDA, CDR2 SQIVND (reference sequence). The CDR3 is made up of 14 amino acids.

The chain joins TRBV6-1 to TRBJ2-2; no reliable D call. V lost 6 bases, J lost 4 bases, and 9 bases lay in between. This CDR3 contains 13 residues. Germline lookup yields CDR1 MNHNS and CDR2 SASEGT. The CDR3 loop is CASRGLTTGELFF. In nucleotides, the CDR3 is TGTGCCAGCAGAGGCCTTACCACCGGGGAGCTGTTTTTT.

The CDR3 spells CATSETSGYNEQFF. CDR3 nucleotide sequence: TGTGCCACCAGTGAGACTAGCGGCTACAATGAGCAGTTCTTC. This chain connects TRBV24-1 to TRBJ2-1; 9 bases are shared with TRBD2. This CDR3 spans 14 amino acids. The junction had 0 bases not matched to a gene; V was cut back by 4 bases and J by 3 bases. CDR1 and CDR2 from the germline V gene are KGHDR and SFDVKD.

The chain carries TRBV2 and TRBJ2-7, with D uncertain. This CDR3 is 12 amino acids long. Trimming pared 3 bases from V and 3 bases from J, leaving 6 bases between. Germline V CDR1 and CDR2: SNHLY, FYNNEI. CDR3 bases: TGTGCCAGCAGTGAGAATGGCTACGAGCAGTACTTC. Translating gives CASSENGYEQYF.

J is TRBJ2-7 and V is TRBV30; 7 nucleotides agree with TRBD1. V lost 2 bases, J lost 4 bases, and 14 bases stayed unmatched. Germline V gene lookup returns CDR1 GTSNPN and CDR2 SVGIG (reference sequence). CDR3 length equals 16 residues. CDR3 nucleotides: TGTGCCTGGAGTTCTTCCGGGACAGTCTATCCTTACGAGCAGTACTTC. It specifies CAWSSSGTVYPYEQYF.